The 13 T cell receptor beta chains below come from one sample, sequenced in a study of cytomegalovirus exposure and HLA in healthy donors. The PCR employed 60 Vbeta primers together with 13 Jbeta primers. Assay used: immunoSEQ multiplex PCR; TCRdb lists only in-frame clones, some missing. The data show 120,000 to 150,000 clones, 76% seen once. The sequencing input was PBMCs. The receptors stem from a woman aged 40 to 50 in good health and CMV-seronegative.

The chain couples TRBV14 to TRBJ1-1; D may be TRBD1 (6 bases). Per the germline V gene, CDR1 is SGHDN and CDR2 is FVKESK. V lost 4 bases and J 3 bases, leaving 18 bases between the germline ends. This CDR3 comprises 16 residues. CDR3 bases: TGTGCCAGCAGCCCGAATATCTGGGGGCGGTACACTGAAGCTTTCTTT. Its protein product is CASSPNIWGRYTEAFF.

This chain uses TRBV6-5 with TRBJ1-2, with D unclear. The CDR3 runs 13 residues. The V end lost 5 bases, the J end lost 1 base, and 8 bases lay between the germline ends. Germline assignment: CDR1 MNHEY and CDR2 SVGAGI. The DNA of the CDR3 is TGTGCCAGCAGTCCCCGGGTTAACTATGGCTACACCTTC. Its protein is CASSPRVNYGYTF.

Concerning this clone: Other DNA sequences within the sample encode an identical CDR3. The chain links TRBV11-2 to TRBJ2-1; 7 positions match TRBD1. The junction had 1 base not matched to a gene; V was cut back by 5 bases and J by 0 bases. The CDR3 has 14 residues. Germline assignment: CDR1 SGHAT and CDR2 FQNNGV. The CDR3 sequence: CASSPGGSYNEQFF. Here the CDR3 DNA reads TGTGCCAGCAGCCCAGGGGGCTCCTACAATGAGCAGTTCTTC.

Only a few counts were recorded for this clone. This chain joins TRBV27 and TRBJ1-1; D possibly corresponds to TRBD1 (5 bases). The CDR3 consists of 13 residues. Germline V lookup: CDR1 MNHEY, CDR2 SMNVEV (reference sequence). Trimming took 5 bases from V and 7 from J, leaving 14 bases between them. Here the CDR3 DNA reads TGTGCCAGCAGTGCGTCAGGGCGGCGTGAAGCTTTCTTT. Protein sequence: CASSASGRREAFF.

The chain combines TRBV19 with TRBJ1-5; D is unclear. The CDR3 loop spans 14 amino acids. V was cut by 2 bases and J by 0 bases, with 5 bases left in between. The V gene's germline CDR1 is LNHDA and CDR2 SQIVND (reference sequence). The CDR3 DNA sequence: TGTGCCAGTAGTATAACGAGTAGCAATCAGCCCCAGCATTTT. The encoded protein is CASSITSSNQPQHF.

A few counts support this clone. CDR3 coding DNA: TGTGCCAGCAGCTTGGGTTTGGGGACTAGCGGATACAATGAGCAGTTCTTC. Translating gives CASSLGLGTSGYNEQFF. The chain has TRBV5-6 and TRBJ2-1, with TRBD2 identical over 11 bases. Per germline, CDR1 SGHDT and CDR2 YYEEEE. CDR3 length: 17 residues. With V trimmed by 0 bases and J by 4 bases, 6 bases remained unmatched.

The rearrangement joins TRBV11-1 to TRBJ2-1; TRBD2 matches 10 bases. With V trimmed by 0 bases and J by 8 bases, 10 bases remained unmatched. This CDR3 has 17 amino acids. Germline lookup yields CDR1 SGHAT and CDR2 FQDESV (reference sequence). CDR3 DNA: TGTGCCAGCAGCTTAGCGGATAAACTAGCGGGACTCGATGAGCAGTTCTTC. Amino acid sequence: CASSLADKLAGLDEQFF.

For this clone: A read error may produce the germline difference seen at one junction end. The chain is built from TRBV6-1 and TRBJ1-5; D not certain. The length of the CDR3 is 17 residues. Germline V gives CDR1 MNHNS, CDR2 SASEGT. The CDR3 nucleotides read TGTGCCAGCAGTCAAGCCGCGGGAGGGTACGGCAATCAGCCCCAGCATTTT. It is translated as CASSQAAGGYGNQPQHF.

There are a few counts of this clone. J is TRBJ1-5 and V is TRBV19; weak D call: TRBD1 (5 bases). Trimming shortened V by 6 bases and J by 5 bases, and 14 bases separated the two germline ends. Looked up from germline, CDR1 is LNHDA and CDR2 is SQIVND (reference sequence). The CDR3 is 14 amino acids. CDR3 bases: TGTGCCAGTAGAAACCCAGGGTCCCATCAGCCCCAGCATTTT. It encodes CASRNPGSHQPQHF. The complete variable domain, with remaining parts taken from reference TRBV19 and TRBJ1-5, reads DGGITQSPKYLFRKEGQNVTLSCEQNLNHDAMYWYRQDPGQGLRLIYYSQIVNDFQKGDIAEGYSVSREKKESFPLTVTSAQKNPTAFYLCASRNPGSHQPQHFGDGTRLSIL.

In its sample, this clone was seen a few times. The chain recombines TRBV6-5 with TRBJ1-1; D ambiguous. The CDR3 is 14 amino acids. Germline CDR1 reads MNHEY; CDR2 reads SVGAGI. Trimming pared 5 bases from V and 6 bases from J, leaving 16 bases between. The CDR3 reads CASSHGPPDAEAFF. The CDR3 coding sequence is TGTGCCAGCAGTCATGGGCCCCCCGATGCTGAAGCTTTCTTT.

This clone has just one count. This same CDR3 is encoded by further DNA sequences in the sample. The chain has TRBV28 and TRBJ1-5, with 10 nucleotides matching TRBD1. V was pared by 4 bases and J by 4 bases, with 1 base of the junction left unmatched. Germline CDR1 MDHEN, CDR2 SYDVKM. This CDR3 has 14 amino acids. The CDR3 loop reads CASSSGQGNQPQHF. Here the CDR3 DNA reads TGTGCCAGCAGTTCGGGACAGGGGAATCAGCCCCAGCATTTT.

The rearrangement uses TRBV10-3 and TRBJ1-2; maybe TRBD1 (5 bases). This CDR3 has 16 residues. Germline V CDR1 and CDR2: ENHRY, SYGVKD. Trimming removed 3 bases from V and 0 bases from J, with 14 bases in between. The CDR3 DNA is TGTGCCATCAGTGAAGGCTGGGGCACTACTAACTATGGCTACACCTTC. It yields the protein CAISEGWGTTNYGYTF.

The CDR3 region has the DNA TGTGCCTCTTCGCAGTACGAGACCCAGTACTTC. Translated: CASSQYETQYF. The chain joins TRBV6-1 to TRBJ2-5; no reliable D call. The ends were cut back, 11 bases at V and 5 bases at J, with 12 bases in the middle. The CDR3 has 11 amino acids. Germline V lookup: CDR1 MNHNS, CDR2 SASEGT.